This TCR beta chain was profiled in a study of T cell changes during pregnancy in multiple sclerosis. Concerning this clone: The identical CDR3 is also encoded by other nucleotide sequences in the sample.

Assay used: immunoSEQ multiplex PCR; TCRdb lists only in-frame clones, some missing. The data hold 13,000 to 15,000 clones, with roughly 93% observed a single time. Germline CDR1 and CDR2: MRHNA and SNTAGT. After removal of 0 bases from V and 3 bases from J, the junction contained 0 bases not matched to a gene. The CDR3 consists of 15 residues. The chain links TRBV6-4 to TRBJ2-1; 9 positions match TRBD2. Sample: peripheral blood, taken in the second trimester of pregnancy. The receptor was isolated from a female donor in good health, enrolled as a control in a pregnancy study. The CDR3 region has the DNA TGTGCCAGCAGTGACTCTAGCGGGAGCTACAATGAGCAGTTCTTC. This encodes CASSDSSGSYNEQFF.